Shown below are 2 T cell receptor beta chains from a single sample sequenced in a study of shared clonotypes between healthy human individuals. TCRdb keeps only in-frame clones here, not all; method: immunoSEQ multiplex PCR. Among a few million clones listed, approximately 94% were seen once. Specimen: naive CD4+ T cells sorted from blood. Noted subset: CD45RA+ positively selected. The receptors originated from a man younger than 35 in good health.

The chain joins TRBV9 to TRBJ2-1; 11 nucleotides agree with TRBD2. Germline assignment: CDR1 SGDLS and CDR2 YYNGEE. The CDR3 covers 18 residues. V dropped 0 bases and J dropped 7; count of bases not matched to a gene: 12. CDR3 sequence (DNA): TGTGCCAGCAGCGTAGCTACCGTACTAGCGGGAGTAGGTAATGAGCAGTTCTTC. Its protein product is CASSVATVLAGVGNEQFF.

This chain uses TRBV4-1 with TRBJ2-5; 9 nucleotides agree with TRBD1. Looked up from germline, CDR1 is MGHRA and CDR2 is YSYEKL. This CDR3 is built from 16 residues. J lost 5 bases, V lost 1 base, and 8 bases had no gene match. The CDR3 loop reads CASSQGDRAPRETQYF. CDR3 coding DNA: TGCGCCAGCAGCCAAGGGGACAGGGCCCCCCGGGAGACCCAGTACTTC.